The subject of this entry is one TCR beta chain. Original handling: The authors estimated nucleated cell counts from reference gene primer amplification. TCRdb keeps only in-frame clones here, not all; method: immunoSEQ multiplex PCR. V and J calls and clone size are those listed in that table; D and trimming were worked out from the DNA. The data hold a few hundred thousand clones, with 85% to 90% observed a single time. The data are from a study of blood T cell repertoires in COVID-19. Study-level information: Sites in the United States, Italy and Spain provided acute and convalescent COVID-19 samples. PBMCs, B-cell-depleted T cells, or T cells provided the cDNA or gDNA that made up the material.

Participants were aged about 18 to 95 years, lived in 24 US areas, and enrolled virtually. The sequencing sample was made of PBMCs or T cells enriched from blood (not recorded which). This TCR came from a man aged 18 to 29 who had recovered from COVID-19.

CDR3: CASIGLISNQPQHF. In DNA, the CDR3 is TGTGCCAGCATTGGGCTGATAAGCAATCAGCCCCAGCATTTT. The chain uses TRBV28 and TRBJ1-5; no firm D call. This CDR3 has 14 residues. Germline CDR1 is MDHEN and CDR2 is SYDVKM. Trimming pared 7 bases from V and 1 base from J, leaving 11 bases between.